These 24 T cell receptor beta chains came from one sample sequenced in a study of T cells after yellow fever vaccination. Each CDR3 protein gets one entry after TCRdb re-called the 5' RACE reads with MiXCR. The top ten hold more than 0.6% of the sample, which has some 150,000 distinct CDR3 sequences, 5% to 8% seen once. The material was CD4+ T cells sorted from PBMCs, obtained 10 days after the yellow fever booster vaccination. Every receptor here comes from a man in his thirties or forties who received the YFV17D yellow fever vaccine.

This clonotype has just a few counts. The gene calls are TRBV7-2 and TRBJ2-3; D possibly corresponds to TRBD2 (6 bases). V was trimmed by 3 bases and J by 1 base, leaving 14 bases between them. The germline gives CDR1 SGHTA, CDR2 FQGNSA. The CDR3 spans 16 residues. The CDR3 protein is CASSLGLGAGTDTQYF. CDR3 nucleotide sequence: TGTGCCAGCAGCTTGGGACTCGGAGCGGGCACAGATACGCAGTATTTT.

A few counts support this clonotype. This chain uses TRBV12-3 or TRBV12-4 with TRBJ1-4; maybe TRBD1 (5 bases). V was shortened by 3 bases and J by 1 base, with 12 bases between the two germline ends. This CDR3 region has 16 residues. The CDR3 sequence is CASSLFWGGTNEKLFF. CDR3 in DNA: TGTGCCAGCAGTTTGTTCTGGGGGGGAACTAATGAAAAACTGTTTTTT.

This clonotype was detected many times. The V and J genes are TRBV11-2 and TRBJ2-3; maybe TRBD2 (6 bases). V was shortened by 5 bases and J by 1 base, with 13 bases between the two germline ends. CDR3 length: 15 residues. Germline CDR1 SGHAT, CDR2 FQNNGV. DNA of the CDR3: TGTGCCAGCAGCCCCCTAGCGACCCGCACAGATACGCAGTATTTT. Translating it yields CASSPLATRTDTQYF.

At least ten counts were recorded for this clonotype. The gene calls are TRBV5-1 and TRBJ2-3; possible D gene TRBD2, 6 bases. V lost 0 bases to trimming and J lost 1 base, with 9 bases between them. This CDR3 spans 15 amino acids. Germline CDR1 reads SGHRS; CDR2 reads YFSETQ. The CDR3 spells CASSLAPGGTDTQYF. DNA of the CDR3: TGCGCCAGCAGCTTGGCTCCGGGGGGCACAGATACGCAGTATTTT.

This clonotype was counted at least ten times. The rearrangement links TRBV5-1 to TRBJ2-1, with 8 bases matching TRBD2. Per the germline V gene, CDR1 is SGHRS and CDR2 is YFSETQ. After removal of 1 base from V and 4 bases from J, the junction contained 4 bases not matched to a gene. The CDR3 is made up of 15 amino acids. The CDR3 here is CASSLTSGEYNEQFF. The CDR3 DNA is TGCGCCAGCAGCTTGACTAGCGGAGAATACAATGAGCAGTTCTTC.

V usage is TRBV10-3 and J usage is TRBJ2-7; 10 bases match TRBD2. The germline CDR1 and CDR2 sequences are ENHRY and SYGVKD. Trimming took 4 bases from V and 5 from J; bases not matched to a gene: 11. The CDR3 sequence is 16 residues long. The CDR3 reads CAISAYRGLANDEQYF. CDR3 nucleotides: TGTGCCATCAGTGCCTATAGGGGACTAGCGAATGACGAGCAGTACTTC.

There are a few counts of this clonotype. The CDR3 nucleotides read TGCAGTGCTAGAGTACCGGATACGCAGTATTTT. Encoded protein: CSARVPDTQYF. The rearrangement uses TRBV20-1 and TRBJ2-3; unclear D gene. Germline values: CDR1 DFQATT, CDR2 SNEGSKA (reference sequence). The CDR3 consists of 11 residues. The V end was cut by 1 base, the J end by 6 bases, with 5 bases between.

Concerning this clonotype: A read error may explain this, as a much larger clone is one base away. The V and J genes are TRBV7-2 and TRBJ2-1; 8 nucleotides line up with TRBD2. The CDR3 is 16 residues long. The J segment lost 8 bases and the V segment lost 0 bases, leaving 9 bases of the junction unmatched. Germline V gives CDR1 SGHTA, CDR2 FQGNSA. CDR3 residues: CASSLALAGRAYEQFF. The CDR3 DNA reads TGTGCCAGCAGCTTAGCGCTTGCCGGGAGGGCTTATGAGCAGTTCTTC.

This clonotype was seen repeatedly, ten times or more. The genes are TRBV30 and TRBJ1-2, with D possibly matching TRBD1 (5 bases). The CDR3 is 12 residues long. Germline V gene data show CDR1 as GTSNPN and CDR2 as SVGIG (reference sequence). V shed 5 bases and J shed 8 bases, with 15 bases lying between them. CDR3 sequence reads: CAWRTLPGGYTF. DNA for the CDR3: TGTGCCTGGCGGACACTCCCTGGGGGCTACACCTTC.

This clonotype has at least ten counts. This rearrangement joins TRBV20-1 to TRBJ1-2; D perhaps matches TRBD1 (5 bases). Germline CDR1 and CDR2: DFQATT and SNEGSKA (reference sequence). The CDR3 runs to 14 residues. Deletions cut 0 bases from V and 8 bases from J, with 16 bases between. CDR3 protein: CSARDSPGYGGYTF. In DNA form, the CDR3 reads TGCAGTGCTAGAGATTCGCCAGGGTATGGGGGCTACACCTTC.

This clonotype was picked up many times. The chain combines TRBV7-9 with TRBJ2-3; tentative D call: TRBD2 (6 bases). CDR3 length equals 16 residues. From germline, CDR1 is SEHNR and CDR2 FQNEAQ (reference sequence). Trimming removed 5 bases from V and 2 bases from J, with 17 bases in between. CDR3 DNA sequence: TGTGCCAGCAGCCCCGGGGGAGCGGGTTTCACAGATACGCAGTATTTT. Amino acids: CASSPGGAGFTDTQYF.

This clonotype was recorded many times. The V gene is TRBV6-2 or TRBV6-3, the J gene TRBJ2-4; D not certain. Germline-derived CDR1 and CDR2 are MNHEY and SVGEGT. Trimming removed 2 bases from V and 1 base from J, with 6 bases in between. CDR3 size: 14 residues. CDR3 bases: TGTGCCAGCAGTTACGCCGGGGCCAAAAACATTCAGTACTTC. The encoded protein is CASSYAGAKNIQYF.

This clonotype was picked up many times. The V gene is TRBV12-3 or TRBV12-4, the J gene TRBJ2-7; 8 nucleotides line up with TRBD2. Germline trimming cut 6 bases from V and 6 bases from J; bases unmatched to any gene: 7. This CDR3 has 13 residues. The DNA of the CDR3 is TGTGCCAGCAGCCCGGGACTAGGAGGCGAGCAGTACTTC. Amino acid sequence: CASSPGLGGEQYF.

For the CDR3, the DNA is TGCAGCGCCGGCGGGGGCCCCAGGACCCAGTACTTC. It yields the protein CSAGGGPRTQYF. The rearrangement joins TRBV29-1 to TRBJ2-5; D may be TRBD2 (7 bases). Germline V gene lookup returns CDR1 SQVTM and CDR2 ANQGSEA. Trimming removed 7 bases at V and 7 bases at J, with 16 bases between. The CDR3 loop spans 12 amino acids.

The V and J genes are TRBV19 and TRBJ2-2, with D perhaps matching TRBD2 (5 bases). This CDR3 has 14 residues. V was pared by 5 bases and J by 7 bases, with 14 bases between. In germline, CDR1 is LNHDA, CDR2 SQIVND (reference sequence). CDR3 sequence (DNA): TGTGCCAGTAGTCTAGTGTTGGGGAGCGGGGAGCTGTTTTTT. Translated: CASSLVLGSGELFF.

There are many counts of this clonotype. This chain uses TRBV5-1 with TRBJ1-1; possible D gene TRBD1, 6 bases. Germline CDR1 and CDR2: SGHRS and YFSETQ. With 0 bases removed from V and 5 bases from J, the gap between germline ends came to 14 bases. The CDR3 is 15 amino acids. CDR3 bases: TGCGCCAGCAGCTTGGGACAGGTGATTAAGACTGAAGCTTTCTTT. Amino acid sequence: CASSLGQVIKTEAFF.

This clonotype was counted at least ten times. This chain links TRBV7-2 with TRBJ2-7, with 8 bases that match TRBD2. The germline V gene encodes CDR1 SGHTA and CDR2 FQGNSA. The J segment lost 0 bases and the V segment lost 5 bases, leaving 9 bases of the junction unmatched. The CDR3 covers 16 residues. The CDR3 spells CASSRDIGTSSYEQYF. CDR3 in DNA: TGTGCCAGCAGCAGGGATATCGGGACTAGCTCCTACGAGCAGTACTTC.

This clonotype was picked up many times. V usage is TRBV7-3 and J usage is TRBJ2-3; TRBD1 might be the D (6 bases). Deletions cut 8 bases from V and 6 bases from J, with 9 bases between. Germline-derived CDR1 and CDR2 are SGHTA and FQGTGA. This CDR3 is built from 11 residues. This CDR3 is CASGQGDTQYF. The DNA of the CDR3 is TGTGCCAGCGGGCAGGGGGATACGCAGTATTTT.

About this clonotype: A much larger clone differs by one base, so this may be a read error. The CDR3 reads CASSVGREHTGELFF. The CDR3 DNA reads as TGTGCCAGCAGCGTAGGGCGGGAGCACACCGGGGAGCTGTTTTTT. V usage is TRBV9 and J usage is TRBJ2-2; 7 positions match TRBD2. V lost 0 bases, J lost 3 bases, and 2 bases stayed unmatched. The CDR3 contains 15 residues. Looked up from germline, CDR1 is SGDLS and CDR2 is YYNGEE.

In its sample, this clonotype was seen many times. The gene calls are TRBV7-2 and TRBJ1-1, with a tentative D call TRBD1 (5 bases). V was trimmed by 0 bases and J by 0 bases, leaving 11 bases between them. Looked up from germline, CDR1 is SGHTA and CDR2 is FQGNSA. The CDR3 sequence is 16 residues long. CDR3 sequence: CASSLARATMNTEAFF. CDR3 bases: TGTGCCAGCAGCTTAGCCAGGGCAACGATGAACACTGAAGCTTTCTTT.

With respect to this clonotype: This may be a read error, as it is one base from a much larger clone. V and J are TRBV20-1 and TRBJ2-3; D assignment may be TRBD1 or TRBD2 (5 bases each). The V gene's germline CDR1 is DFQATT and CDR2 SNEGSKA (reference sequence). The CDR3 has 13 amino acids. The V end was cut by 5 bases, the J end by 6 bases, with 15 bases between. As DNA, the CDR3 is TGCAGTGCTGTTACGGGGCTAATGGATACGCAGTATTTT. Protein product: CSAVTGLMDTQYF.

This clonotype was recorded many times. The rearrangement uses TRBV5-6 and TRBJ1-1; D may be TRBD1 (5 bases). Germline CDR1 reads SGHDT; CDR2 reads YYEEEE. The CDR3 covers 16 residues. The V gene lost 1 base and the J gene lost 3 bases, with 16 bases spanning the gap. CDR3 residues: CASSLSREGIDTEAFF. The CDR3 DNA follows: TGTGCCAGCAGCTTGTCAAGAGAGGGGATAGACACTGAAGCTTTCTTT.

This clonotype has a count of ten or more. The chain joins TRBV12-3 or TRBV12-4 to TRBJ2-7; D gene uncertain. Trimming stripped 8 bases from V and 12 bases from J, with 20 bases between. This CDR3 has 12 amino acids. CDR3 residues: CASRQRATSLYF. The CDR3 DNA reads as TGTGCCAGCCGTCAACGGGCGACCTCCTTGTACTTC.

This chain connects TRBV20-1 to TRBJ2-1, with 9 nucleotides matching TRBD2. CDR1 is DFQATT and CDR2 is SNEGSKA in the germline V gene (reference sequence). Trimming removed 6 bases from V and 5 bases from J; junction bases left unmatched: 14. CDR3 length: 16 residues. The CDR3 here is CSAARGSLAGNNEQFF. Here the CDR3 DNA reads TGCAGTGCCGCGAGGGGGTCCCTAGCGGGAAACAATGAGCAGTTCTTC.